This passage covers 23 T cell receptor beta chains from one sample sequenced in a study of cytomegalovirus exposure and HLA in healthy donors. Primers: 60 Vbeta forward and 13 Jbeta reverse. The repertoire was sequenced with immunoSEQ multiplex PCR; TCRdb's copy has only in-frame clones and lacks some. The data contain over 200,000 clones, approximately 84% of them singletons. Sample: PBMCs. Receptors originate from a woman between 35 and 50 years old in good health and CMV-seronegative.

The CDR3 DNA follows: TGTGCCATCAGTGAGACCACAGGGGGCACTGAAGCTTTCTTT. Protein product: CAISETTGGTEAFF. J is TRBJ1-1 and V is TRBV10-3, with TRBD1 matching 8 bases. Germline values: CDR1 ENHRY, CDR2 SYGVKD. The CDR3 length is 14 residues. V shed 2 bases, J shed 4 bases, and the junction held 3 bases outside the gene matches.

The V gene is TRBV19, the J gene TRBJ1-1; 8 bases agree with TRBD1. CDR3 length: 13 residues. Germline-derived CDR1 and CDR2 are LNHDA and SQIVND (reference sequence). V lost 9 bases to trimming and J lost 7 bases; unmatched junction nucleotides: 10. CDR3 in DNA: TGTGCCAGGCTGCAGGGGGCATCAATTGAAGCTTTCTTT. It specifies CARLQGASIEAFF.

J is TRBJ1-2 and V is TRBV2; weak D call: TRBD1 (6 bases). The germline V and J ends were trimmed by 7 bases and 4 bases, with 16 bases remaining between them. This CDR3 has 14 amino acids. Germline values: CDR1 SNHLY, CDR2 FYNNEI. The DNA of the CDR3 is TGTGCCAGCACCCGAACTGGACAGCCCTATGGCTACACCTTC. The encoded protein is CASTRTGQPYGYTF.

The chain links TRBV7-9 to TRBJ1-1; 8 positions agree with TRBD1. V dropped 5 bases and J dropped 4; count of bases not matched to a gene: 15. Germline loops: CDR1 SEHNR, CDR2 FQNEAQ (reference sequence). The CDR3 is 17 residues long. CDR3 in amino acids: CASSPPGQVRRGTEAFF. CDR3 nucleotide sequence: TGTGCCAGCAGCCCCCCGGGACAGGTACGAAGGGGCACTGAAGCTTTCTTT.

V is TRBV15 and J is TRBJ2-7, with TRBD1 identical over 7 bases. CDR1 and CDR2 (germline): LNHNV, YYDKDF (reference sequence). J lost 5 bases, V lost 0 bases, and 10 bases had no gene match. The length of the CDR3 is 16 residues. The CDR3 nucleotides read TGTGCCACCAGCAGAGATAGGGCGACAGGGAGCCACGAGCAGTACTTC. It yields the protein CATSRDRATGSHEQYF.

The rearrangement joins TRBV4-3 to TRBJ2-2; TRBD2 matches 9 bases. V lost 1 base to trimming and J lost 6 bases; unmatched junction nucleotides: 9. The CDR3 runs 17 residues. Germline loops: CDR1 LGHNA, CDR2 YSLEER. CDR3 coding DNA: TGCGCCAGCAGCCAAGGGGGCGGGACTAGCTGGTCCGGGGAGCTGTTTTTT. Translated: CASSQGGGTSWSGELFF.

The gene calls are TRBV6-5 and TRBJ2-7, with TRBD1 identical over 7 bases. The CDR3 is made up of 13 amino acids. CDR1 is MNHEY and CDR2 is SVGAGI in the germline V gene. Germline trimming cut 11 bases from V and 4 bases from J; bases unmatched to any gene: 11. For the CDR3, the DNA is TGTGCCGGCGGAACAGGGGAGTATTACGAGCAGTACTTC. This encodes CAGGTGEYYEQYF.

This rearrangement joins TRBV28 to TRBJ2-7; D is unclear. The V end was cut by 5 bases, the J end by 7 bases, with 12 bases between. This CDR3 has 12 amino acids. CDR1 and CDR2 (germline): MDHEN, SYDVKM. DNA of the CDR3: TGTGCCAGCAGTCCCGCGATATGGGAGCAGTACTTC. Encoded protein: CASSPAIWEQYF.

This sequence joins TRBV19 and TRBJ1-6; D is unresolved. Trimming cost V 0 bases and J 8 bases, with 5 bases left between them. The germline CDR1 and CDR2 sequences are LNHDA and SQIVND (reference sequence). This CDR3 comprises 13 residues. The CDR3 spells CASSIDEYSPLHF. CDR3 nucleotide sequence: TGTGCCAGTAGTATAGACGAGTATTCACCCCTCCACTTT.

CDR3 sequence: CASSYSTGLQEKLFF. CDR3 DNA sequence: TGTGCCAGCAGTTACTCGACAGGTTTGCAGGAAAAACTGTTTTTT. The rearrangement uses TRBV6-5 and TRBJ1-4; a possible D gene is TRBD1 (6 bases). CDR1 and CDR2 from the germline V gene are MNHEY and SVGAGI. The germline V and J ends were trimmed by 0 bases and 8 bases, with 13 bases remaining between them. The CDR3 is made up of 15 amino acids.

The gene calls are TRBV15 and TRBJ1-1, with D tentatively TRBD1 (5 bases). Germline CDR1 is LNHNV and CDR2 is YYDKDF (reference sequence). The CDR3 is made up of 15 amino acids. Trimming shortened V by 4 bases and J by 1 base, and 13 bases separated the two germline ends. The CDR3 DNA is TGTGCCACCAGCATCCCGTCGGGGGGGAACACTGAAGCTTTCTTT. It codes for CATSIPSGGNTEAFF. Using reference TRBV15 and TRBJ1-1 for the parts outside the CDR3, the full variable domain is DAMVIQNPRYQVTQFGKPVTLSCSQTLNHNVMYWYQQKSSQAPKLLFHYYDKDFNNEADTPDNFQSRRPNTSFCFLDIRSPGLGDTAMYLCATSIPSGGNTEAFFGQGTRLTVV.

The CDR3 loop is CASSPTSDRAKNIQYF. The CDR3 DNA is TGTGCCAGCAGCCCTACGTCGGACAGAGCCAAAAACATTCAGTACTTC. This chain joins TRBV7-9 and TRBJ2-4, with D possibly matching TRBD1 (6 bases). Germline V CDR1 and CDR2: SEHNR, FQNEAQ (reference sequence). V was shortened by 5 bases and J by 0 bases, with 14 bases between the two germline ends. The CDR3 sequence is 16 residues long.

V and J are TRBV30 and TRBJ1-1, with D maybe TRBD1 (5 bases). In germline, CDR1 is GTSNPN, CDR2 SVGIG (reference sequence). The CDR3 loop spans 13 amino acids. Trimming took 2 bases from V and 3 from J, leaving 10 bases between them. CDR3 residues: CAWSIGGHTEAFF. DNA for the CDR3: TGTGCCTGGAGTATCGGGGGACACACTGAAGCTTTCTTT.

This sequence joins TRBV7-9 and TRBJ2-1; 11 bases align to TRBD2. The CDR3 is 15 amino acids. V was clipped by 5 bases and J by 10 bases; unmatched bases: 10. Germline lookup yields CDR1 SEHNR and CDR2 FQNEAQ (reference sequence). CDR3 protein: CASSLVGSSGGEQFF. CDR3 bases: TGTGCCAGCAGCCTCGTCGGGTCTAGCGGGGGGGAGCAGTTCTTC.

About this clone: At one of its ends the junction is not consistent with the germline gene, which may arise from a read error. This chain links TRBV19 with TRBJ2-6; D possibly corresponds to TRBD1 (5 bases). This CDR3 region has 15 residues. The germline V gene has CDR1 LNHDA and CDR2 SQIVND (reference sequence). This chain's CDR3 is CASSARLSGANVLAF. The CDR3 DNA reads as TGTGCCAGTAGTGCGAGACTTTCTGGGGCCAACGTCCTGGCTTTC.

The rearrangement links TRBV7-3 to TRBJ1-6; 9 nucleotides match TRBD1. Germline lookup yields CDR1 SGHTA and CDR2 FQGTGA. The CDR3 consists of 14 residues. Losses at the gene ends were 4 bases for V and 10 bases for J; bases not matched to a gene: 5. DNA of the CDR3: TGTGCCAGCAGCTCGGGACAGGGCAACTCACCCCTCCACTTT. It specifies CASSSGQGNSPLHF.

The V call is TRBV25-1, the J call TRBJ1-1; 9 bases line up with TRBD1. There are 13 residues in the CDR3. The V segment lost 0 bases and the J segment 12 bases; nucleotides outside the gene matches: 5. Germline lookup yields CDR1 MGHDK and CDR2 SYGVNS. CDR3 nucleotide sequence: TGTGCCAGCAGTGAATATATGGACAGGGGACCTTTCTTT. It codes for CASSEYMDRGPFF. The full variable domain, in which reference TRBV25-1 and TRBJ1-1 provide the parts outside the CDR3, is EADIYQTPRYLVIGTGKKITLECSQTMGHDKMYWYQQDPGMELHLIHYSYGVNSTEKGDLSSESTVSRIRTEHFPLTLESARPSHTSQYLCASSEYMDRGPFFGQGTRLTVV.

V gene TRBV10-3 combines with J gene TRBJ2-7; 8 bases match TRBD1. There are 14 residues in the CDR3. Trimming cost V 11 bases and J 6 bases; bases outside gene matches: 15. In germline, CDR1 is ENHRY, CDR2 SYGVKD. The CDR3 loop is CAGQGESGTTEQYF. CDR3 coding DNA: TGTGCCGGACAGGGAGAGTCAGGGACGACCGAGCAGTACTTC.

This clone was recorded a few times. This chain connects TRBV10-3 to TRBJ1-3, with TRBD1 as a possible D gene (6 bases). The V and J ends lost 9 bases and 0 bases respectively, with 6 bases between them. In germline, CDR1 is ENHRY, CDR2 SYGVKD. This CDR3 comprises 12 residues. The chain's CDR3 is CAMTGSGNTIYF. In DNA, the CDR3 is TGTGCCATGACAGGCTCTGGAAACACCATATATTTT.

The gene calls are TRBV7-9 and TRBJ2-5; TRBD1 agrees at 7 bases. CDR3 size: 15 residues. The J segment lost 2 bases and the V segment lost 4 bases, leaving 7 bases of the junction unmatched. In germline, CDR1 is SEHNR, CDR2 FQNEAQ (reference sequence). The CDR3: CASSSRQGLQETQYF. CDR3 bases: TGTGCCAGCAGCTCGAGACAGGGCCTGCAAGAGACCCAGTACTTC.

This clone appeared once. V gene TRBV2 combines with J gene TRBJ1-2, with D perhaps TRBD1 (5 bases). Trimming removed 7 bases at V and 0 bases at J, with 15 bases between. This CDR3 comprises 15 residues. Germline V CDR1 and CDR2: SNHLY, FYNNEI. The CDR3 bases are TGTGCCAGCACTTTAGGGGAGGGTACTAACTATGGCTACACCTTC. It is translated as CASTLGEGTNYGYTF.

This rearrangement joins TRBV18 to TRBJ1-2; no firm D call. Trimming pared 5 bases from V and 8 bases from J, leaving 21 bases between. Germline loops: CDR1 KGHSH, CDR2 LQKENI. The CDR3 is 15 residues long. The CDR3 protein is CASSSSSLPGEGYTF. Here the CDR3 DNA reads TGTGCCAGCTCATCATCATCCCTCCCGGGTGAGGGCTACACCTTC.

CDR3 region: CSATSEGYTF. The CDR3 DNA reads as TGCAGTGCGACCTCGGAGGGCTACACCTTC. The rearrangement uses TRBV20-1 and TRBJ1-2; no clear D. The CDR3 covers 10 residues. The V end lost 6 bases, the J end lost 8 bases, and 10 bases lay between the germline ends. CDR1 and CDR2 (germline): DFQATT, SNEGSKA (reference sequence).